The text below deals with one TCR beta chain. Its antigen is as yet unknown. This entry comes from a study of T-cell memory formation after mild COVID-19. The study, taken as a whole, reports: The CD4+ clones that contracted clustered mainly within CM and EM, and the CD8+ clones concentrated in EMRA.

TCRdb reprocessed the 5' RACE reads via MiXCR and lists one record per CDR3 protein. The table records about 450,000 distinct CDR3 sequences, 20% to 30% of them present only once. The CDR3 is 15 residues long. Germline V gene lookup returns CDR1 SGHRS and CDR2 YFSETQ. V shed 2 bases and J 3 bases; nucleotides not matched to a gene: 4. The V and J genes are TRBV5-1 and TRBJ1-3, with 8 bases aligning to TRBD1. The specimen was PBMCs or a T cell subset sorted from them (not recorded which). The origin of this receptor is an adult woman who had mild COVID-19 (a few samples of this study predate the infection). Cell type and time point are not known. The CDR3 DNA follows: TGCGCCAGCAGCTTCGCAGGGGGCAATGGAAACACCATATATTTT. Its protein product is CASSFAGGNGNTIYF.